The clone carrying this TCR beta chain was detected many times. Its matching antigen is unknown. This record belongs to a study of post-analysis software for immune sequencing data. Overall study: Patients had relapsing-remitting, secondary progressive or progressive-relapsing multiple sclerosis; some lacked subtype. The study's findings and limits: Five or six TRBV segments, TRBV5-6, TRBV5-1 and TRBV20-1 among them, were found more frequent in patients than controls.

Unique molecular identifiers featured in each of the TCR beta cDNA libraries. A population of roughly 0.9 to 11 million T cells gave rise to 400,000 to 550,000 cDNA molecules. Each CDR3 protein is one row after TCRdb ran MiXCR on the PCR reads. The table includes 180,000 or so distinct CDR3 sequences, 29% detected once. The CDR3 length is 15 residues. Germline V gene lookup returns CDR1 MNHEY and CDR2 SMNVEV (reference sequence). Germline trimming cut 6 bases from V and 4 bases from J; bases unmatched to any gene: 8. The sequence came from a girl aged 2-17 years with multiple sclerosis. Input material: blood. The rearrangement joins TRBV27 to TRBJ2-7; 11 nucleotides agree with TRBD2. CDR3 sequence (DNA): TGTGCCAGCAGCCGCCCCACTAGCGGGAGTTACGAGCAGTACTTC. Translated: CASSRPTSGSYEQYF.